One T cell receptor (beta chain) is described in this entry. The sample originates from a study of T cell changes during pregnancy in multiple sclerosis. The assay was immunoSEQ multiplex PCR, and TCRdb's table has in-frame clones only and misses some. The sample has roughly 69,000 clones; 91% are singletons. The origin of this receptor is a female donor in good health, enrolled as a control in a pregnancy study. Here the sequenced sample was CD4+ T cells from peripheral blood mononuclear cells, taken in the third trimester of pregnancy.

CDR3 nucleotide sequence: TGTGCCACCAGCAGAGACAAGACACCTGCCTACGAGCAGTACTTC. Protein sequence: CATSRDKTPAYEQYF. This chain uses TRBV15 with TRBJ2-7; unclear D gene. Trimming took 0 bases from V and 2 from J, leaving 11 bases between them. This CDR3 is 15 amino acids long. Germline V gene data show CDR1 as LNHNV and CDR2 as YYDKDF (reference sequence).